This T cell receptor beta chain was obtained from a study of cytomegalovirus exposure and HLA in healthy donors. Turning to the study itself: Early released data had about 80 million unique TCRs, all coming from HLA-typed donors. Study-level points and caveats: According to the study, around 180 TCR beta chains were cytomegalovirus-associated.

It was with 60 Vbeta and 13 Jbeta primers that the PCR ran. Original methodology: Unique TCR beta chains totaled roughly 80 million in a later count, with roughly 11 million of them shared. The data were produced by immunoSEQ multiplex PCR, yet TCRdb's version contains in-frame clones alone and is incomplete. The V and J calls and clone size were taken over from that table, and D and trimming were inferred from the DNA. This sample has some 100,000 clones, with about 79% found just once. Germline V gives CDR1 SGHAT, CDR2 FQNNGV. V trimming: 1 base; J trimming: 2 bases; junction bases outside the gene matches: 9. The CDR3 length is 18 residues. A note on this clone: The antigen is not known.

The genes are TRBV11-2 and TRBJ2-7; 12 nucleotides align to TRBD2. This receptor was identified in a female donor in good health and CMV-seropositive. The sample was PBMCs. The CDR3 spells CASSLGTSGTWIAYEQYF. Here the CDR3 DNA reads TGTGCCAGCAGCTTAGGGACTAGCGGGACATGGATAGCCTACGAGCAGTACTTC.